This T cell receptor beta chain was sequenced during a study of blood T cell repertoires in COVID-19. Across the whole study: Sample material is recorded as cDNA or gDNA derived from T cells, B-cell-depleted T cells, or PBMCs.

Participants classified as exposed had met a COVID-19 case within 2 weeks before study entry. The CDR3 length is 16 residues. The germline CDR1 and CDR2 sequences are SGHNT and YENEEA. Trimming took off 1 base at V and 3 bases at J, with 15 bases between the two ends. Produced via immunoSEQ multiplex PCR; TCRdb's table is partial and in-frame only. The sample holds about 370,000 clones, 90% to 95% seen once. Sequenced: PBMCs or T cells enriched from blood (not recorded which). This receptor was obtained from a woman in her thirties or forties who had been exposed to COVID-19. The chain links TRBV11-3 to TRBJ1-1; a weak D match, TRBD1 (5 bases). Written as DNA, the CDR3 is TGTGCCAGCAGCTTAGCGATTCGGACACCAGACACTGAAGCTTTCTTT. Its translation is CASSLAIRTPDTEAFF.